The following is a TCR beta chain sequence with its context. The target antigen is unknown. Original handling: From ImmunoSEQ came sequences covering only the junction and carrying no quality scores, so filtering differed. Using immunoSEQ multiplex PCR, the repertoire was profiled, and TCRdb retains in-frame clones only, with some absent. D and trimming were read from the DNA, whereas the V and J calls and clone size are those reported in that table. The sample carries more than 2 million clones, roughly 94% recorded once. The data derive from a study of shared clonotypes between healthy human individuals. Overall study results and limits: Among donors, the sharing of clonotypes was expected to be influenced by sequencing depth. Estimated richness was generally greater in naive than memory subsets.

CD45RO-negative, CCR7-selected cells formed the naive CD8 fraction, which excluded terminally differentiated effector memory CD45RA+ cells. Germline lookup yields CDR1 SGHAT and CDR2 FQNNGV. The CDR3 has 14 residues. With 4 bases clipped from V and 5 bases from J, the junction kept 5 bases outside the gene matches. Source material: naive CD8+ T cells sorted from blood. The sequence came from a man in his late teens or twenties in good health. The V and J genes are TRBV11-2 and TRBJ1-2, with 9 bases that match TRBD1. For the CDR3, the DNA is TGTGCCAGCAGCTACGGACAGGGGTGGTATGGCTACACCTTC. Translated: CASSYGQGWYGYTF.